Shown below are 9 T cell receptor beta chains from a single sample sequenced in a study of blood T cell repertoires in COVID-19. Sequencing used immunoSEQ multiplex PCR; TCRdb keeps in-frame clones, though not all of them. The sample contains some 250,000 clones, roughly nine tenths of which appear only once. Sequenced material: peripheral blood. The receptors were sampled from a woman in her 30s with COVID-19, enrolled during active disease.

The V gene is TRBV5-1, the J gene TRBJ1-3; 8 nucleotides agree with TRBD1. CDR1 and CDR2 from the germline V gene are SGHRS and YFSETQ. This CDR3 has 14 residues. V was pared by 4 bases and J by 3 bases, with 3 bases of the junction left unmatched. The CDR3 sequence is CASSPTGVGNTIYF. The DNA for the CDR3 is TGCGCCAGCAGCCCGACAGGGGTTGGAAACACCATATATTTT.

The chain links TRBV11-2 to TRBJ1-6, with D possibly TRBD1 on 5 matching bases. With 5 bases removed from V and 0 bases from J, the gap between germline ends came to 11 bases. CDR1 is SGHAT, CDR2 FQNNGV, per germline. CDR3 length: 16 amino acids. For the CDR3, the DNA is TGTGCCAGCAGCCAGCGACAGAGCTCCTATAATTCACCCCTCCACTTT. Its translation: CASSQRQSSYNSPLHF.

This chain links TRBV6-5 with TRBJ2-7, with D possibly TRBD2 on 6 matching bases. CDR1 and CDR2 from the germline V gene are MNHEY and SVGAGI. The V gene lost 5 bases and the J gene lost 6 bases, with 14 bases spanning the gap. The CDR3 is 13 amino acids. Here the CDR3 DNA reads TGTGCCAGCAGTATGCAGACTAGTTCCGAGCAGTACTTC. This encodes CASSMQTSSEQYF.

The CDR3 DNA follows: TGTGCCAGCACTATGGGCGGGGGGGACCCGGCGCACTATGGCTACACCTTC. This codes for CASTMGGGDPAHYGYTF. The V gene is TRBV7-6, the J gene TRBJ1-2; D perhaps matches TRBD1 (5 bases). V lost 7 bases and J 3 bases, leaving 24 bases between the germline ends. Germline CDR1 reads SGHVS; CDR2 reads FNYEAQ. This CDR3 comprises 17 residues. Drawing the rest from reference TRBV7-6 and TRBJ1-2, the complete variable domain is GAGVSQSPRYKVTKRGQDVALRCDPISGHVSLYWYRQALGQGPEFLTYFNYEAQQDKSGLPNDRFSAERPEGSISTLTIQRTEQRDSAMYRCASTMGGGDPAHYGYTFGSGTRLTVV.

V usage is TRBV7-9 and J usage is TRBJ2-7, with a weak D call TRBD2 (7 bases). The CDR3 length is 13 residues. With 5 bases removed from V and 6 bases from J, the gap between germline ends came to 14 bases. Germline assignment: CDR1 SEHNR and CDR2 FQNEAQ (reference sequence). The CDR3 protein is CASSPTGRGEQYF. The CDR3 bases are TGTGCCAGCAGCCCTACAGGGAGGGGCGAGCAGTACTTC.

This clone appeared once. The chain couples TRBV6-5 to TRBJ2-5; 9 positions agree with TRBD1. CDR3 length: 14 amino acids. Germline assignment: CDR1 MNHEY and CDR2 SVGAGI. V dropped 5 bases and J dropped 7; count of bases not matched to a gene: 8. The chain's CDR3 is CASSHITGGGTQYF. CDR3 nucleotide sequence: TGTGCCAGCAGTCACATAACAGGGGGCGGGACCCAGTACTTC.

The chain is built from TRBV10-2 and TRBJ2-7, with D perhaps TRBD2 (5 bases). Germline V CDR1 and CDR2: WSHSY, SAAADI. Trimming removed 0 bases at V and 9 bases at J, with 18 bases between. The CDR3 sequence is 15 residues long. The CDR3 spells CASSESPGVVEGQYF. The CDR3 region has the DNA TGCGCCAGCAGTGAGTCGCCAGGTGTAGTCGAGGGGCAGTACTTC.

The rearrangement uses TRBV5-1 and TRBJ2-1; 8 bases fit TRBD1. Germline V gives CDR1 SGHRS, CDR2 YFSETQ. Trimming removed 0 bases from V and 3 bases from J; junction bases left unmatched: 5. The CDR3 has 16 residues. The DNA of the CDR3 is TGCGCCAGCAGCTTGGGGGACAGGATGAGCTACAATGAGCAGTTCTTC. It translates to CASSLGDRMSYNEQFF. Full variable domain (missing parts from reference TRBV5-1 and TRBJ2-1): KAGVTQTPRYLIKTRGQQVTLSCSPISGHRSVSWYQQTPGQGLQFLFEYFSETQRNKGNFPGRFSGRQFSNSRSEMNVSTLELGDSALYLCASSLGDRMSYNEQFFGPGTRLTVL.

The chain links TRBV28 to TRBJ1-2, with D possibly TRBD1 on 6 matching bases. The germline V gene encodes CDR1 MDHEN and CDR2 SYDVKM. Trimming took 4 bases from V and 4 from J, leaving 19 bases between them. The CDR3 covers 16 residues. The DNA of the CDR3 is TGTGCCAGCAGTTCGGGAGGGGGGGCGTCGGTCTATGGCTACACCTTC. Translation: CASSSGGGASVYGYTF.